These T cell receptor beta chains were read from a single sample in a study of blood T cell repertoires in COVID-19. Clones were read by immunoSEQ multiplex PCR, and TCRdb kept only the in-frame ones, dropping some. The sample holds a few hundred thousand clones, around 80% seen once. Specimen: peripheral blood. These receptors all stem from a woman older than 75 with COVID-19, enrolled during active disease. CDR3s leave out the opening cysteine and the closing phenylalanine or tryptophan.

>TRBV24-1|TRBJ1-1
ATSAPGTGPAF
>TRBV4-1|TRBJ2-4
ASSQEAYKGVGPLAKNIQY
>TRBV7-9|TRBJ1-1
ASSSHKGDTEAF
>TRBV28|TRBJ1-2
ASSLRTGVYGYT
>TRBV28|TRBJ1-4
ASSFRQGVGKLF
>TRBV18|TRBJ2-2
ASSLITIVASGELF
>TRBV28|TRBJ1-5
ASSAGQAHQPQH
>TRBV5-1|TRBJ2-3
ASSLPRRGGTDTQY
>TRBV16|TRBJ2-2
ASSQSAGITGELF
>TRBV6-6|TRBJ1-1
ASSYSTGAEAF
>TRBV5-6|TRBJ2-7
ASRETGGIVDEQY
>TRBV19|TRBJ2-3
ASSLQGDTQY
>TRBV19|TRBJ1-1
ASSIGFGQGARTHTEAF
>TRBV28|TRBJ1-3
ASSWGGGAGNTIY
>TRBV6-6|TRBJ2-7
ASSYGDTPYEQY
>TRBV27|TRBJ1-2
ASSLRRNYGYT
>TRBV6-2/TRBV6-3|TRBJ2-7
ASSSGTGTGEQY
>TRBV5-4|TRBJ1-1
ASSSEERKGRAF
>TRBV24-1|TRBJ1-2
ATSDPTGSDYGYT
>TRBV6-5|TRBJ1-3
ASMLGGPGNTIY
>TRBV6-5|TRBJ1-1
ASTERGWGNTEAF
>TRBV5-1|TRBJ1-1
ASSLGASEGTEAF
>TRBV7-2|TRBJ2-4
ASSLGTSLRDIQY
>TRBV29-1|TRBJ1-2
SVYTGIGYT
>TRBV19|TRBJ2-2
ASSIAGATGELF
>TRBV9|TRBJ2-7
ASSVGTSGGYEQY
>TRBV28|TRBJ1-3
ASSRSGNSGNTIY
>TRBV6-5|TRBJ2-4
AISWTGDIQY
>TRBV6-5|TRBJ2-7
ASSSPTLTAYEQY
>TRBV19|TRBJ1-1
ASSIGDRGTEAF